Included here is one T cell receptor (beta chain) sequence, with context. The data were taken from a study of blood T cell repertoires in COVID-19. About the research overall: Acute-phase and convalescent COVID-19 samples originated in the United States, Italy and Spain. From T cells, B-cell-depleted T cells, or PBMCs came the material, which was cDNA or gDNA.

The authors' processing: Amplification of reference gene primers provided the estimated nucleated cell counts. The table came from immunoSEQ multiplex PCR; TCRdb's copy has only in-frame clones and leaves some out. Clonal size and the V and J genes are those of that table, whereas D and trimming came from the DNA. This sample has around 370,000 clones, with 90% to 95% found just once. Sequencing was carried out using peripheral blood. The sequence was obtained from a woman between 18 and 30 years old who had recovered from COVID-19.

This CDR3 is CASSDSAGEFHNEQFF. CDR3 nucleotide sequence: TGCGCCAGTAGTGACTCCGCGGGAGAATTCCACAATGAGCAGTTCTTC. This chain uses TRBV5-1 with TRBJ2-1, with TRBD2 matching 7 bases. CDR1 and CDR2 from the germline V gene are SGHRS and YFSETQ. The ends lost 8 bases at V and 5 bases at J; junction bases unmatched: 16. This CDR3 comprises 16 residues.